The 26 T cell receptor beta chains listed next were all sequenced from one sample in a study of T-cell reconstitution after alpha-beta-depleted transplantation in children. TCRbeta library construction was performed incorporating unique molecular identifiers. MiXCR, run by TCRdb on the PCR reads, gives a single entry per CDR3 protein. The top ten clones hold 3.5% to 5% of a sample with approximately 590,000 distinct CDR3 sequences, about 11% of them seen once. This sample comprised PBMCs from the stem cell graft donor, obtained from the stem cell graft. The receptor set was obtained from a human donor who donated a stem cell graft to a child with acute myeloid leukemia.

This chain links TRBV29-1 with TRBJ2-1; the D gene is possibly TRBD1 (7 bases). This CDR3 region has 13 residues. Germline V lookup: CDR1 SQVTM, CDR2 ANQGSEA. The V gene lost 7 bases and the J gene lost 7 bases, with 17 bases spanning the gap. CDR3 bases: TGCAGCGGGCGACAGGGAGGTATGAATGAGCAGTTCTTC. Translation: CSGRQGGMNEQFF.

This rearrangement joins TRBV7-9 to TRBJ2-2; D is perhaps TRBD1 (5 bases). V lost 5 bases, J lost 6 bases, and 13 bases lay in between. The CDR3 has 14 residues. In germline, CDR1 is SEHNR, CDR2 FQNEAQ (reference sequence). The CDR3 here is CASSPRETAGELFF. The CDR3 coding sequence is TGTGCCAGCAGCCCCAGGGAAACAGCCGGGGAGCTGTTTTTT.

This clonotype was seen at least ten times. V gene TRBV7-9 combines with J gene TRBJ2-7, with a tentative D call TRBD1 (5 bases). V was clipped by 2 bases and J by 6 bases, with 8 bases between them. The CDR3 runs to 12 residues. The germline CDR1 and CDR2 sequences are SEHNR and FQNEAQ (reference sequence). CDR3 in amino acids: CASSLQGIEQYF. DNA for the CDR3: TGTGCCAGCAGCTTACAGGGTATCGAGCAGTACTTC. The full variable domain, rest sourced from reference TRBV7-9 and TRBJ2-7, is DTGVSQNPRHKITKRGQNVTFRCDPISEHNRLYWYRQTLGQGPEFLTYFQNEAQLEKSRLLSDRFSAERPKGSFSTLEIQRTEQGDSAMYLCASSLQGIEQYFGPGTRLTVT.

This clonotype was seen many times. The V and J genes are TRBV20-1 and TRBJ2-3; 7 nucleotides agree with TRBD2. J was trimmed by 1 base and V by 3 bases; bases with no gene match: 1. Germline V gives CDR1 DFQATT, CDR2 SNEGSKA (reference sequence). The CDR3 has 13 amino acids. The CDR3 nucleotides are TGCAGTGCTAGGCTAGCGGGCACAGATACGCAGTATTTT. This codes for CSARLAGTDTQYF.

A few counts support this clonotype. The V gene is TRBV20-1, the J gene TRBJ2-5; 10 bases line up with TRBD1. CDR1 and CDR2 (germline): DFQATT, SNEGSKA (reference sequence). CDR3 length: 13 amino acids. With V trimmed by 7 bases and J by 4 bases, 6 bases remained unmatched. The CDR3 sequence is CSGGQGILETQYF. The CDR3 nucleotides read TGCAGTGGGGGACAGGGGATTTTAGAGACCCAGTACTTC.

The sample holds many counts of this clonotype. An end of the junction differs from the germline gene, which may be a read error. V and J are TRBV5-1 and TRBJ2-7; 10 bases are shared with TRBD1. The CDR3 runs to 14 residues. Germline-derived CDR1 and CDR2 are SGHRS and YFSETQ. The CDR3: CASSFRTGGYEQYF. The CDR3, as DNA: TGTGCCAGCAGCTTCCGGACAGGGGGCTACGAGCAGTACTTC.

A single count supports this clonotype. This chain links TRBV3-1 with TRBJ2-1; D is unresolved. Trimming pared 0 bases from V and 9 bases from J, leaving 6 bases between. CDR1 is LGHDT and CDR2 is YNNKEL in the germline V gene (reference sequence). The CDR3 covers 12 residues. The chain's CDR3 is CASSQDVTEQFF. The CDR3 bases are TGTGCCAGCAGCCAAGATGTTACTGAGCAGTTCTTC.

In its sample, this clonotype was seen a few times. The chain uses TRBV12-3 or TRBV12-4 and TRBJ2-3; unclear D gene. V was shortened by 1 base and J by 6 bases, with 11 bases between the two germline ends. The CDR3 contains 14 residues. The CDR3 loop is CASSLDPPPDTQYF. The CDR3, as DNA: TGTGCCAGCAGTTTAGACCCCCCCCCGGATACGCAGTATTTT.

The chain carries TRBV7-2 and TRBJ1-1, with D hard to call. With 3 bases removed from V and 1 base from J, the gap between germline ends came to 6 bases. This CDR3 is built from 13 residues. The germline V gene has CDR1 SGHTA and CDR2 FQGNSA. CDR3 DNA sequence: TGTGCCAGCAGCTTTTGGGCGAACACTGAAGCTTTCTTT. Translated: CASSFWANTEAFF.

This clonotype was detected a few times. The chain uses TRBV29-1 and TRBJ2-5, with TRBD1 as a possible D gene (6 bases). Trimming took off 7 bases at V and 3 bases at J, with 12 bases between the two ends. CDR1 SQVTM and CDR2 ANQGSEA come from the germline V gene. This CDR3 comprises 12 residues. The CDR3 DNA reads as TGCAGCGCTAGGAACAGGGAAGAGACCCAGTACTTC. It translates to CSARNREETQYF.

This clonotype was seen at least ten times. The chain is built from TRBV29-1 and TRBJ1-1, with D perhaps matching TRBD1 (5 bases). The V gene lost 1 base and the J gene lost 0 bases, with 6 bases spanning the gap. The CDR3 covers 13 residues. From germline, CDR1 is SQVTM and CDR2 ANQGSEA. The CDR3 sequence is CSVEGGLNTEAFF. In nucleotides, the CDR3 is TGCAGCGTTGAAGGGGGCTTGAACACTGAAGCTTTCTTT. The complete variable domain, with remaining parts taken from reference TRBV29-1 and TRBJ1-1, reads SAVISQKPSRDICQRGTSLTIQCQVDSQVTMMFWYRQQPGQSLTLIATANQGSEATYESGFVIDKFPISRPNLTFSTLTVSNMSPEDSSIYLCSVEGGLNTEAFFGQGTRLTVV.

This chain uses TRBV15 with TRBJ2-5; no clear D gene. Germline CDR1 reads LNHNV; CDR2 reads YYDKDF (reference sequence). There are 12 residues in the CDR3. The V gene lost 0 bases and the J gene lost 7 bases, with 6 bases spanning the gap. CDR3 DNA sequence: TGTGCCACCAGCAGAGATTTGGGGACCCAGTACTTC. It translates to CATSRDLGTQYF.

This clonotype was seen more than once but under ten times. The chain combines TRBV4-3 with TRBJ2-7; 8 bases line up with TRBD2. The CDR3 has 15 amino acids. Trimming cost V 1 base and J 2 bases; bases outside gene matches: 4. The germline gives CDR1 LGHNA, CDR2 YSLEER. CDR3 sequence (DNA): TGCGCCAGCAGCCAAGCAGCGGGAGACACCTACGAGCAGTACTTC. Protein product: CASSQAAGDTYEQYF.

Many counts were recorded for this clonotype. This chain links TRBV28 with TRBJ2-1; 7 nucleotides agree with TRBD2. Germline V lookup: CDR1 MDHEN, CDR2 SYDVKM. V trimming: 5 bases; J trimming: 8 bases; junction bases outside the gene matches: 12. The CDR3 extends over 15 amino acids. CDR3 loop: CASSLRDYSLDEQFF. The CDR3 DNA reads TGTGCCAGCAGTCTCAGGGACTACTCCCTGGATGAGCAGTTCTTC.

This clonotype was observed many times. The chain carries TRBV12-3 or TRBV12-4 and TRBJ1-1; no clear D. CDR3 length equals 15 residues. The ends were cut back, 6 bases at V and 2 bases at J, with 16 bases in the middle. This chain's CDR3 is CASSHPRRPNTEAFF. CDR3 coding DNA: TGTGCCAGCAGCCACCCCCGGAGGCCAAACACTGAAGCTTTCTTT.

This clonotype has only a few counts. The chain couples TRBV7-2 to TRBJ2-1; the match to TRBD2 covers 15 bases. Trimming took 5 bases from V and 7 from J; bases not matched to a gene: 9. Looked up from germline, CDR1 is SGHTA and CDR2 is FQGNSA. This CDR3 region has 17 residues. The CDR3 DNA sequence: TGTGCCAGCAGCCCCTGGACTAGCGGGAGGGCAAGGAATGAGCAGTTCTTC. As protein: CASSPWTSGRARNEQFF.

The chain joins TRBV6-1 to TRBJ2-1; 13 bases line up with TRBD2. V lost 4 bases and J lost 3; bases outside the gene matches: 12. Germline V gene data show CDR1 as MNHNS and CDR2 as SASEGT. The CDR3 extends over 19 amino acids. CDR3 sequence: CASSVPGLAGAPFYNEQFF. The DNA of the CDR3 is TGTGCCAGCAGTGTCCCTGGACTAGCGGGAGCCCCCTTCTACAATGAGCAGTTCTTC.

This clonotype occurred a few times. This chain links TRBV10-2 with TRBJ2-1; maybe TRBD1 (6 bases). There are 15 residues in the CDR3. Germline loops: CDR1 WSHSY, CDR2 SAAADI. Between the trimmed V and J ends, which lost 3 bases and 7 bases, there was a span of 16 bases. The CDR3 bases are TGCGCCAGCAGTGATCAGGGGAATTTTAGGAATGAGCAGTTCTTC. Protein product: CASSDQGNFRNEQFF.

This clonotype was observed a handful of times. The rearrangement joins TRBV28 to TRBJ1-1, with TRBD1 as a possible D gene (6 bases). Looked up from germline, CDR1 is MDHEN and CDR2 is SYDVKM. The ends were cut back, 6 bases at V and 5 bases at J, with 16 bases in the middle. The CDR3 sequence is 14 residues long. The CDR3 spells CASRAGARETEAFF. The CDR3, as DNA: TGTGCCAGCAGGGCGGGGGCGCGGGAAACTGAAGCTTTCTTT.

This clonotype was counted between two and nine times. The CDR3 here is CASSTPGQGRRGEAFF. DNA of the CDR3: TGTGCCAGCAGTACCCCGGGACAGGGGCGAAGGGGTGAAGCTTTCTTT. The V gene is TRBV28, the J gene TRBJ1-1; 10 nucleotides line up with TRBD1. The V and J ends lost 5 bases and 7 bases, in that order; junction bases with no gene match: 13. CDR3 length equals 16 residues. The germline CDR1 and CDR2 sequences are MDHEN and SYDVKM.

This clonotype was found many times. The CDR3 region is CSASVGENGYTF. The CDR3 DNA follows: TGCAGTGCTAGTGTTGGGGAAAATGGCTACACCTTC. The chain recombines TRBV20-1 with TRBJ1-2; D gene ambiguous. The CDR3 totals 12 residues. CDR1 DFQATT and CDR2 SNEGSKA come from the germline V gene (reference sequence). Trimming removed 3 bases from V and 6 bases from J, with 11 bases in between.

This clonotype was detected only a few times. This chain joins TRBV6-2 or TRBV6-3 and TRBJ1-3, with unresolved D. The V and J ends lost 2 bases and 4 bases respectively, with 12 bases between them. The CDR3 length is 15 residues. Germline CDR1 is MNHEY and CDR2 is SVGEGT. CDR3 in DNA: TGTGCCAGCAGTTACCACTCGGCAGGCGGAAACACCATATATTTT. Protein product: CASSYHSAGGNTIYF.

This clonotype showed up just a few times. The chain links TRBV30 to TRBJ2-2; no clear D gene. Germline V gives CDR1 GTSNPN, CDR2 SVGIG (reference sequence). The length of the CDR3 is 12 residues. Trimming removed 4 bases from V and 1 base from J, with 4 bases in between. The CDR3 sequence is CAWMGNTGELFF. The CDR3 bases are TGTGCCTGGATGGGGAACACCGGGGAGCTGTTTTTT.

The chain links TRBV29-1 to TRBJ2-5, with 9 positions matching TRBD1. Trimming took 4 bases from V and 5 from J; bases not matched to a gene: 2. Germline V gene sequence: CDR1 SQVTM, CDR2 ANQGSEA. This CDR3 contains 12 residues. The CDR3 sequence is CSVVGQGETQYF. The DNA of the CDR3 is TGCAGCGTTGTCGGACAGGGGGAGACCCAGTACTTC.

J is TRBJ1-2 and V is TRBV11-2, with D possibly TRBD1 on 6 matching bases. This CDR3 contains 15 residues. Germline assignment: CDR1 SGHAT and CDR2 FQNNGV. V lost 1 base and J lost 6, with 15 bases in between. CDR3 DNA sequence: TGTGCCAGCAGCTTAGCCATAGGACAGCAAGATGGCTACACCTTC. Residues: CASSLAIGQQDGYTF.

The chain combines TRBV6-2 or TRBV6-3 with TRBJ2-2; D call uncertain. The germline CDR1 and CDR2 sequences are MNHEY and SVGEGT. V lost 7 bases, J lost 7 bases, and 16 bases lay in between. This CDR3 has 14 amino acids. In DNA, the CDR3 is TGTGCCAGCAAAGGACCACAAATAAACGGGGAGCTGTTTTTT. Encoded protein: CASKGPQINGELFF.